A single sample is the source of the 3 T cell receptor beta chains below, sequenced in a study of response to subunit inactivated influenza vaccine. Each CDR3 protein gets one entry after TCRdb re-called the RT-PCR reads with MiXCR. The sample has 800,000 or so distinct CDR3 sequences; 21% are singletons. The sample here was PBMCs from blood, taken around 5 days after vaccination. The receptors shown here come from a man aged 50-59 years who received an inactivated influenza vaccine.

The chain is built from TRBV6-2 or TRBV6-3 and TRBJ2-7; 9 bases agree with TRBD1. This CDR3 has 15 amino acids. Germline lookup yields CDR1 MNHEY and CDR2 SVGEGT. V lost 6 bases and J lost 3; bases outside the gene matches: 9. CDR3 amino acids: CASRPEPGQGYEQYF. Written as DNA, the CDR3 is TGTGCCAGCAGACCCGAACCGGGACAGGGCTACGAGCAGTACTTC.

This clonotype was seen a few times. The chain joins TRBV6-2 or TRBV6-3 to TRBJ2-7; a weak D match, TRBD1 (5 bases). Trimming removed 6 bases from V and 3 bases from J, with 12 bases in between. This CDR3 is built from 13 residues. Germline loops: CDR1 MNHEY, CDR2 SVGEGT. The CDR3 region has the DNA TGTGCCAGCAGCATCGACAGATACTACGAGCAGTACTTC. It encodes CASSIDRYYEQYF.

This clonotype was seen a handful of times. CDR3 coding DNA: TGCGCCAGCAGCGCACAGCCCGGGACAGGGGGCACTGAAGCTTTCTTT. Protein product: CASSAQPGTGGTEAFF. The rearrangement joins TRBV5-1 to TRBJ1-1, with 11 bases matching TRBD1. V was clipped by 4 bases and J by 4 bases; unmatched bases: 9. CDR3 length: 16 residues. Germline values: CDR1 SGHRS, CDR2 YFSETQ.